One sample yielded the 14 T cell receptor beta chains listed below, sequenced in a study of Graves' ophthalmopathy and Graves' hyperthyroidism. As the template, RNA transcripts were used to amplify TCR beta CDR3 regions. RT-PCR in the first round used HTBI primers; a second-round multiplex PCR followed. Using its own MiXCR run on the multiplex PCR reads, TCRdb lists one record per CDR3 protein. There are around 1.1 million distinct CDR3 sequences in the sample; around a third occur only once, and 11% lies in the top ten. The sequenced material came from peripheral blood or thyroid tissue (not recorded which). Receptors originate from an adult man with Graves' hyperthyroidism.

This chain uses TRBV7-2 with TRBJ1-6, with D possibly being TRBD1 (6 bases). The CDR3 runs to 17 residues. V was shortened by 1 base and J by 6 bases, with 16 bases between the two germline ends. Germline assignment: CDR1 SGHTA and CDR2 FQGNSA. The CDR3 is CASSLDYGTKSNSPLHF. CDR3 DNA sequence: TGTGCCAGCAGCTTAGACTACGGGACAAAATCTAATTCACCCCTCCACTTT.

The chain couples TRBV6-6 to TRBJ1-4; unclear D gene. The germline CDR1 and CDR2 sequences are MNHNY and SVGAGI (reference sequence). This CDR3 contains 12 residues. Trimming pared 7 bases from V and 3 bases from J, leaving 6 bases between. Written as DNA, the CDR3 is TGTGCCAGCATGGCCTCTAATGAAAAACTGTTTTTT. It encodes CASMASNEKLFF.

The gene calls are TRBV7-2 and TRBJ1-6; tentatively, D is TRBD1 (6 bases). V was clipped by 3 bases and J by 8 bases, with 11 bases between them. CDR3 length equals 14 residues. Germline assignment: CDR1 SGHTA and CDR2 FQGNSA. Here the CDR3 DNA reads TGTGCCAGCAGCTTCGGGGGGCAAGATTCACCCCTCCACTTT. It specifies CASSFGGQDSPLHF. The full variable domain, in which reference TRBV7-2 and TRBJ1-6 provide the parts outside the CDR3, is GAGVSQSPSNKVTEKGKDVELRCDPISGHTALYWYRQSLGQGLEFLIYFQGNSAPDKSGLPSDRFSAERTGGSVSTLTIQRTQQEDSAVYLCASSFGGQDSPLHFGNGTRLTVT.

J is TRBJ2-5 and V is TRBV7-9; 9 nucleotides agree with TRBD1. Germline CDR1 and CDR2: SEHNR and FQNEAQ (reference sequence). The CDR3 consists of 15 residues. With V trimmed by 5 bases and J by 5 bases, 9 bases remained unmatched. The CDR3 region has the DNA TGTGCCAGCAGCGTCAACAGGGGGCGCGGGGAGACCCAGTACTTC. Translation: CASSVNRGRGETQYF.

The chain joins TRBV10-3 to TRBJ1-5, with D possibly being TRBD1 (5 bases). The CDR3 extends over 9 amino acids. V shed 8 bases and J shed 14 bases, with 10 bases lying between them. The germline V gene encodes CDR1 ENHRY and CDR2 SYGVKD. The CDR3 nucleotides are TGTGCCATCGGGCAGGACAAGCATTTT. It specifies CAIGQDKHF.

This clonotype was seen repeatedly, ten times or more. V and J are TRBV6-5 and TRBJ2-7; weak D call: TRBD2 (5 bases). CDR3 size: 13 residues. V was pared by 7 bases and J by 3 bases, with 13 bases between. The germline gives CDR1 MNHEY, CDR2 SVGAGI. The CDR3 protein is CASNNGEFYEQYF. The CDR3 DNA follows: TGTGCCAGCAACAACGGGGAGTTCTACGAGCAGTACTTC.

At least ten counts were recorded for this clonotype. The V gene is TRBV7-2, the J gene TRBJ2-7, with D possibly TRBD1 on 6 matching bases. Trimming took 3 bases from V and 3 from J, leaving 9 bases between them. Germline V gene sequence: CDR1 SGHTA, CDR2 FQGNSA. The CDR3 consists of 13 residues. The CDR3 DNA follows: TGTGCCAGCAGCTTCGGGACACTCTACGAGCAGTACTTC. It codes for CASSFGTLYEQYF.

The rearrangement links TRBV18 to TRBJ2-5; no reliable D call. This CDR3 has 14 amino acids. Germline-derived CDR1 and CDR2 are KGHSH and LQKENI. V lost 0 bases and J lost 3, with 8 bases in between. The CDR3 nucleotides are TGTGCCAGCTCACCACCGTCAGTAAAAGAGACCCAGTACTTC. It is translated as CASSPPSVKETQYF.

The chain joins TRBV11-1 to TRBJ2-7, with a tentative D call TRBD1 (6 bases). This CDR3 contains 16 residues. Germline V gives CDR1 SGHAT, CDR2 FQDESV (reference sequence). Trimming left V 6 bases short and J 2 bases short, with 20 bases between. CDR3 protein: CASSFLQGSFPYEQYF. The CDR3 nucleotides read TGTGCCAGCAGTTTTTTGCAGGGGTCCTTTCCCTACGAGCAGTACTTC.

This clonotype was counted at least ten times. The gene calls are TRBV20-1 and TRBJ2-6, with D perhaps TRBD1 or TRBD2 (5 bases each). CDR3 length: 16 residues. Trimming stripped 0 bases from V and 2 bases from J, with 11 bases between. In germline, CDR1 is DFQATT, CDR2 SNEGSKA (reference sequence). For the CDR3, the DNA is TGCAGTGCTAGAGATTGGGTGGGGGCTGGGGCCAACGTCCTGACTTTC. Translating gives CSARDWVGAGANVLTF.

This clonotype was picked up many times. This chain links TRBV10-3 with TRBJ2-7; no clear D gene. CDR1 is ENHRY, CDR2 SYGVKD, per germline. V lost 0 bases and J 3 bases, leaving 18 bases between the germline ends. This CDR3 contains 17 residues. CDR3 sequence: CAISESVALALNYEQYF. In nucleotides, the CDR3 is TGTGCCATCAGTGAGTCGGTAGCCCTCGCATTAAACTACGAGCAGTACTTC.

This clonotype was observed at least ten times. The chain is built from TRBV5-1 and TRBJ2-5; 13 bases fit TRBD2. Germline V CDR1 and CDR2: SGHRS, YFSETQ. The V segment lost 4 bases and the J segment 5 bases; nucleotides outside the gene matches: 8. This CDR3 contains 16 residues. CDR3 amino acids: CASSQQGTSGIETQYF. CDR3 sequence (DNA): TGCGCCAGCAGCCAACAGGGGACTAGCGGGATCGAGACCCAGTACTTC.

This chain joins TRBV4-1 and TRBJ2-2; a weak D match, TRBD2 (7 bases). This CDR3 has 16 amino acids. V lost 1 base and J lost 1, with 10 bases in between. Germline V gives CDR1 MGHRA, CDR2 YSYEKL. The CDR3: CASSQAGGWNTGELFF. CDR3 sequence (DNA): TGCGCCAGCAGCCAAGCGGGGGGCTGGAACACCGGGGAGCTGTTTTTT.

In this sample, this clonotype turned up a few times. The chain uses TRBV10-2 and TRBJ1-2, with D hard to call. Trimming stripped 3 bases from V and 4 bases from J, with 9 bases between. Germline V lookup: CDR1 WSHSY, CDR2 SAAADI. The CDR3 spans 13 residues. Written as DNA, the CDR3 is TGCGCCAGCAGTGAACCAGGCCTCTATGGCTACACCTTC. This translates into CASSEPGLYGYTF.